The source of this T cell receptor (beta chain) is a study of blood T cell repertoires in COVID-19. The CDR3 covers 15 residues. V lost 0 bases, J lost 6 bases, and 15 bases lay in between. Germline V CDR1 and CDR2: LGHNA, YNFKEQ. The table came from immunoSEQ multiplex PCR; TCRdb's copy has only in-frame clones and leaves some out. The repertoire consists of hundreds of thousands of clones, with roughly 88% occurring once and the leading ten covering more than 1.4%. The chain uses TRBV4-2 and TRBJ2-7, with D maybe TRBD2 (5 bases). This clonotype was obtained from a woman younger than 45 with active or convalescent COVID-19. What was sequenced was peripheral blood. CDR3 sequence: CASSQDPQGGGEQYF. CDR3 sequence (DNA): TGTGCCAGCAGCCAAGATCCCCAAGGAGGCGGCGAGCAGTACTTC.